The rows below give T cell receptor beta chains drawn from one sample of a study of regulatory T cells in long-lasting Graves disease. TCRdb re-analysed the multiplex PCR reads in MiXCR, keeping a single row per CDR3 protein. The profile shows roughly 320,000 distinct CDR3 sequences, approximately 15% of them singletons. The same specimen was also included in a second study, on T cells in Graves' hyperthyroidism and ophthalmopathy.

This sample comprised peripheral blood mononuclear cells (PBMCs), obtained at new diagnosis, from a patient treated with antithyroid drugs. The receptors were sampled from a man in his forties or fifties with Graves disease. The CDR3 runs from the conserved cysteine through the conserved F or W.

J,V,length,CDR3
TRBJ2-1,TRBV7-3,14,CASSLSGSYNEQFF
TRBJ2-7,TRBV5-6,17,CASSLSRVSRRPYEQYF
TRBJ1-6,TRBV7-2,17,CASSLPQGQLNNSPLHF
TRBJ2-7,TRBV11-2,15,CASSPPIGVGYEQYF
TRBJ2-6,TRBV30,13,CARAGAGANVLTF
TRBJ1-3,TRBV12-5,16,CASGSRSSGSGNTIYF
TRBJ1-6,TRBV19,15,CASMRTTGRISPLHF
TRBJ2-7,TRBV27,15,CANPRCGDGQYEQYF
TRBJ2-3,TRBV6-2/TRBV6-3,15,CASSPDRGSADTQYF
TRBJ2-7,TRBV28,14,CASSLGGSNYEQYF
TRBJ2-3,TRBV28,15,CASSFYRGATDTQYF
TRBJ2-7,TRBV7-9,11,CASNRAGEQYF
TRBJ1-4,TRBV28,15,CASNLQGARGEKLFF
TRBJ2-5,TRBV12-3/TRBV12-4,15,CASRSGTSVRETQYF
TRBJ1-3,TRBV11-2,13,CASSSDRGNTIYF